The 6 T cell receptor beta chains below come from one sample, sequenced in a study of T cells in localized non-small cell lung cancer. Clones were sequenced by immunoSEQ multiplex PCR, and TCRdb holds only the in-frame ones, with some missing. The table shows thousands of clones, with 25% occurring only once. The sample consisted of lung tumor tissue, taken before any cancer treatment. The receptors derive from a female donor of 60 years or more with stage I lung adenocarcinoma.

The rearrangement links TRBV29-1 to TRBJ1-5; D is perhaps TRBD1 (6 bases). Germline V gene lookup returns CDR1 SQVTM and CDR2 ANQGSEA. The CDR3 covers 13 residues. The V end lost 4 bases, the J end lost 8 bases, and 15 bases lay between the germline ends. The CDR3 DNA reads as TGCAGCGTTGCTGGGACACAGAGCGAGCCCCAGCATTTT. Its protein product is CSVAGTQSEPQHF.

The V gene is TRBV6-8, the J gene TRBJ1-5, with 8 nucleotides matching TRBD1. The germline V gene has CDR1 MNHGY and CDR2 SAAAGT. The CDR3 totals 18 residues. The junction had 15 bases not matched to a gene; V was cut back by 6 bases and J by 2 bases. The DNA for the CDR3 is TGTGCCAGCAGCGGACAGGGAGGAAATAAGATGGGCAATCAGCCCCAGCATTTT. This sequence encodes CASSGQGGNKMGNQPQHF.

In this sample, this clone turned up a few times. The CDR3, as DNA: TGTGCCAGCAGCTTGAGGACCGGTAATCAGCCCCAGCATTTT. This translates into CASSLRTGNQPQHF. The V call is TRBV11-3, the J call TRBJ1-5, with D hard to call. V was cut by 3 bases and J by 4 bases, with 10 bases left in between. From germline, CDR1 is SGHNT and CDR2 YENEEA. This CDR3 is built from 14 residues. The full variable domain, rest sourced from reference TRBV11-3 and TRBJ1-5, is EAGVVQSPRYKIIEKKQPVAFWCNPISGHNTLYWYLQNLGQGPELLIRYENEEAVDDSQLPKDRFSAERLKGVDSTLKIQPAELGDSAVYLCASSLRTGNQPQHFGDGTRLSIL.

The sample holds a few counts of this clone. The rearrangement links TRBV9 to TRBJ1-2; unclear D gene. CDR1 is SGDLS and CDR2 is YYNGEE in the germline V gene. V was shortened by 3 bases and J by 8 bases, with 11 bases between the two germline ends. The CDR3 contains 12 residues. CDR3 sequence (DNA): TGTGCCAGCAGCGCCCCCCCCAAGGGCTACACCTTC. As protein: CASSAPPKGYTF.

This clone was recorded a few times. CDR3 loop: CSVKGDSMNTEAFF. In nucleotides, the CDR3 is TGCAGCGTTAAGGGGGACAGTATGAACACTGAAGCTTTCTTT. V gene TRBV29-1 combines with J gene TRBJ1-1, with TRBD1 matching 7 bases. The V gene's germline CDR1 is SQVTM and CDR2 ANQGSEA. Trimming at V came to 5 bases and at J to 0 bases, leaving 6 bases not matched to a gene. CDR3 length: 14 residues.

The gene calls are TRBV6-8 and TRBJ2-3; D tentatively reads TRBD1 or TRBD2 (5 bases each). This CDR3 spans 15 amino acids. V was clipped by 5 bases and J by 7 bases, with 19 bases between them. Germline V lookup: CDR1 MNHGY, CDR2 SAAAGT. The CDR3 sequence: CASSAREEGPNTQYF. The CDR3 DNA sequence: TGTGCCAGCAGTGCACGAGAAGAGGGGCCGAATACGCAGTATTTT.